This TCR beta chain stems from a study of blood T cell repertoires in COVID-19. Per the germline V gene, CDR1 is LGHDT and CDR2 is YNNKEL (reference sequence). V gave up 4 bases and J gave up 3 bases, with 13 bases separating them. CDR3 size: 14 residues. Here immunoSEQ multiplex PCR was the method, and the copy in TCRdb shows in-frame clones only, minus some. The repertoire holds 250,000 to 300,000 clones, with approximately 90% as singletons. The receptor was derived from a woman between 40 and 50 years old who had recovered from COVID-19. Sequenced sample: peripheral blood. V usage is TRBV3-1 (or the pseudogene TRBV3-2) and J usage is TRBJ2-7; a possible D gene is TRBD2 (5 bases). CDR3 nucleotides: TGTGCCAGCAGCCCCACGATGAGCGGCTACGAGCAGTACGTC. This gives the protein CASSPTMSGYEQYV.